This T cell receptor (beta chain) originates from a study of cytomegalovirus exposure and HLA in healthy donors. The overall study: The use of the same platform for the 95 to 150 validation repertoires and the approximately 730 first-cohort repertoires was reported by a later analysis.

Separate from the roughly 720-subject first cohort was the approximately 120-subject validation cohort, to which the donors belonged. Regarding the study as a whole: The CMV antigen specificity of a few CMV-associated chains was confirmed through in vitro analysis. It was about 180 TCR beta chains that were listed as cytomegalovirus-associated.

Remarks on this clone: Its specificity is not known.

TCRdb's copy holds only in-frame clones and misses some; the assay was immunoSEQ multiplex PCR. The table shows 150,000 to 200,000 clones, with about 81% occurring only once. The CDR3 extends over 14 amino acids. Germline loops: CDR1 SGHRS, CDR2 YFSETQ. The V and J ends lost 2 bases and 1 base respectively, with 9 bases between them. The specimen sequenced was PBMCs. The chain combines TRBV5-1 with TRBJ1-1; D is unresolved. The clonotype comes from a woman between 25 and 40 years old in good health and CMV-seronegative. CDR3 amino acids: CASSLHPANTEAFF. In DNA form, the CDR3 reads TGCGCCAGCAGCTTACACCCCGCGAACACTGAAGCTTTCTTT.